What follows are 25 T cell receptor beta chains derived from one specimen sequenced in a study of post-analysis software for immune sequencing data. These receptors' antigens are unknown. cDNA libraries for TCR beta contained unique molecular identifiers. From the PCR reads, TCRdb called clonotypes with MiXCR, one entry per CDR3 protein. The sample has 750,000 to 900,000 distinct CDR3 sequences; about 45% are singletons. The study's findings and limits: Comparison of patients with controls showed five TRBV segments more frequent in patients, TRBV5-6, TRBV5-1 and TRBV20-1 among them.

The specimen was blood. The receptors shown here come from a girl aged 10-17 years with multiple sclerosis.

V gene TRBV19 combines with J gene TRBJ2-1, with 8 bases matching TRBD2. The V gene end was trimmed by 5 bases and the J gene end by 9 bases; junction bases not matched to a gene: 6. The CDR3 runs to 13 residues. Germline lookup yields CDR1 LNHDA and CDR2 SQIVND (reference sequence). The CDR3 DNA sequence: TGTGCCAGTAGTCTATTAGCGGGATCTGAGCAGTTCTTC. It encodes CASSLLAGSEQFF.

This clonotype was counted a few times. CDR3 in amino acids: CASSPAGSYNEQFF. The CDR3 nucleotides read TGTGCCAGCAGTCCTGCCGGGAGTTACAATGAGCAGTTCTTC. This chain links TRBV12-3 or TRBV12-4 with TRBJ2-1; tentatively, D is TRBD2 (6 bases). The CDR3 covers 14 residues. V lost 5 bases to trimming and J lost 4 bases, with 12 bases between them.

This clonotype was observed many times. The chain uses TRBV20-1 and TRBJ1-2; D is possibly TRBD1 (6 bases). CDR1 is DFQATT, CDR2 SNEGSKA, per germline (reference sequence). This CDR3 has 12 amino acids. The V and J ends lost 4 bases and 9 bases respectively, with 15 bases between them. The CDR3: CSANSDRPSYTF. CDR3 bases: TGCAGTGCTAACTCCGACAGGCCGAGCTACACCTTC.

V and J are TRBV28 and TRBJ2-7; 7 positions match TRBD1. The CDR3 is made up of 15 amino acids. CDR1 is MDHEN, CDR2 SYDVKM, per germline. V lost 4 bases to trimming and J lost 1 base; unmatched junction nucleotides: 7. CDR3 amino acids: CASSSGQYSSYEQYF. CDR3 in DNA: TGTGCCAGCAGTTCGGGACAGTACTCTTCCTACGAGCAGTACTTC.

There are a few counts of this clonotype. The rearrangement joins TRBV6-6 to TRBJ2-7, with TRBD2 as a possible D gene (5 bases). CDR1 MNHNY and CDR2 SVGAGI come from the germline V gene (reference sequence). Between the trimmed V and J ends, which lost 2 bases and 0 bases, there was a span of 11 bases. This CDR3 has 15 amino acids. CDR3 protein: CASSYGELSSYEQYF. In DNA form, the CDR3 reads TGTGCCAGCAGTTACGGGGAGCTGAGCTCCTACGAGCAGTACTTC.

The chain has TRBV6-5 and TRBJ2-1; D is uncertain. The V end was cut by 6 bases, the J end by 2 bases, with 14 bases between. Germline CDR1 MNHEY, CDR2 SVGAGI. There are 15 residues in the CDR3. CDR3 sequence reads: CASSPVAGPYNEQFF. The CDR3 nucleotides are TGTGCCAGCAGCCCGGTCGCCGGTCCCTACAATGAGCAGTTCTTC.

This clonotype appeared a few times. This chain links TRBV10-1 with TRBJ2-2; D not certain. The V gene lost 0 bases and the J gene lost 1 base, with 0 bases spanning the gap. Germline-derived CDR1 and CDR2 are WNHNN and SYGVQD (reference sequence). This CDR3 contains 13 residues. CDR3 amino acids: CASSESNTGELFF. CDR3 DNA sequence: TGCGCCAGCAGTGAGTCGAACACCGGGGAGCTGTTTTTT.

The chain employs TRBV9 and TRBJ1-1, with 9 nucleotides matching TRBD1. After removal of 4 bases from V and 4 bases from J, the junction contained 8 bases not matched to a gene. This CDR3 region has 15 residues. Germline V lookup: CDR1 SGDLS, CDR2 YYNGEE. The CDR3 DNA reads TGTGCCAGCAGCCCAGACCTGGGACAGGGCACTGAAGCTTTCTTT. Translation gives CASSPDLGQGTEAFF.

This chain links TRBV28 with TRBJ2-4; D gene uncertain. Near its end, the DNA agrees better with TRBJ2-7, so the J call may be wrong. Germline-derived CDR1 and CDR2 are MDHEN and SYDVKM. The CDR3 has 14 amino acids. The chain's CDR3 is CASRESRRGSEQYF. CDR3 coding DNA: TGTGCCAGCAGGGAAAGCAGGAGAGGCTCCGAGCAGTACTTC.

This chain connects TRBV20-1 to TRBJ2-5; TRBD2 agrees at 12 bases. This CDR3 comprises 19 residues. V shed 3 bases, J shed 0 bases, and the junction held 14 bases outside the gene matches. Germline CDR1 and CDR2: DFQATT and SNEGSKA (reference sequence). The chain's CDR3 is CSARGLGTSGSQYQETQYF. Written as DNA, the CDR3 is TGCAGTGCTAGGGGCCTTGGGACTAGCGGGTCCCAGTACCAAGAGACCCAGTACTTC.

The sample holds a few counts of this clonotype. The chain has TRBV6-5 and TRBJ2-1; perhaps TRBD1 as D (5 bases). This CDR3 is built from 14 residues. Germline V lookup: CDR1 MNHEY, CDR2 SVGAGI. V gave up 3 bases and J gave up 4 bases, with 10 bases separating them. The CDR3 is CASSYSAGYNEQFF. The CDR3 DNA is TGTGCCAGCAGTTATTCGGCAGGGTACAATGAGCAGTTCTTC.

V and J are TRBV24-1 and TRBJ1-2; D is uncertain. The CDR3 totals 14 residues. Germline CDR1 reads KGHDR; CDR2 reads SFDVKD. The V gene lost 1 base and the J gene lost 13 bases, with 18 bases spanning the gap. The CDR3 bases are TGTGCCACCAGTGATTTTAGGACGGGAGGTCGAGTCACCTTC. It codes for CATSDFRTGGRVTF.

The chain combines TRBV12-3 or TRBV12-4 with TRBJ2-3; D is uncertain. The V gene lost 1 base and the J gene lost 2 bases, with 4 bases spanning the gap. This CDR3 region has 13 residues. The CDR3 DNA is TGTGCCAGCAGTTTAGAATTCACAGATACGCAGTATTTT. Protein product: CASSLEFTDTQYF.

This clonotype was seen a single time. The chain is built from TRBV5-6 and TRBJ1-1; 10 bases match TRBD1. The CDR3 sequence is 13 residues long. J gave up 4 bases and V 10 bases, and 7 bases lay outside the gene matches. CDR1 and CDR2 (germline): SGHDT, YYEEEE. The DNA for the CDR3 is TGTGCCGGGAGCAGGACAGGGGGCACTGAAGCTTTCTTT. Protein: CAGSRTGGTEAFF.

The chain uses TRBV6-1 and TRBJ2-1; 10 bases map to TRBD2. The CDR3 covers 16 residues. V lost 3 bases to trimming and J lost 2 bases; unmatched junction nucleotides: 4. The germline CDR1 and CDR2 sequences are MNHNS and SASEGT. This chain's CDR3 is CASSEVAGGTYNEQFF. For the CDR3, the DNA is TGTGCCAGCAGTGAGGTAGCGGGAGGTACCTACAATGAGCAGTTCTTC.

The rearrangement uses TRBV6-6 and TRBJ2-4, with D possibly called TRBD1 or TRBD2 (6 bases each). The end of the DNA aligns better with TRBJ2-7, so the J call may be wrong. CDR1 and CDR2 from the germline V gene are MNHNY and SVGAGI (reference sequence). The CDR3 has 16 residues. The CDR3 loop is CASSYTAQGGTYEQYF. In nucleotides, the CDR3 is TGTGCCAGCAGTTACACGGCACAGGGAGGCACCTACGAGCAGTACTTC.

This clonotype came up a few times. The gene calls are TRBV10-3 and TRBJ2-1; possibly TRBD2 for D (6 bases). Trimming stripped 6 bases from V and 8 bases from J, with 20 bases between. The CDR3 length is 15 residues. The germline gives CDR1 ENHRY, CDR2 SYGVKD. The CDR3 sequence is CAIRDGREKADEQFF. CDR3 nucleotide sequence: TGTGCCATCAGGGACGGACGGGAGAAAGCGGATGAGCAGTTCTTC.

V and J are TRBV19 and TRBJ2-1; D gene unclear. Germline CDR1 and CDR2: LNHDA and SQIVND (reference sequence). The CDR3 sequence is 15 residues long. Trimming removed 3 bases from V and 0 bases from J, with 9 bases in between. The CDR3 loop is CASSMGVSSYNEQFF. The CDR3 coding sequence is TGTGCCAGTAGTATGGGCGTGAGCTCCTACAATGAGCAGTTCTTC.

The chain is built from TRBV6-5 and TRBJ2-6; D not certain. Germline-derived CDR1 and CDR2 are MNHEY and SVGAGI. The CDR3 runs 13 residues. V was trimmed by 7 bases and J by 4 bases, leaving 8 bases between them. DNA for the CDR3: TGTGCCAGCACTTCACCCGGGGCCAACGTCCTGACTTTC. It codes for CASTSPGANVLTF.

This clonotype turned up a few times. This chain uses TRBV7-9 with TRBJ2-7, with 12 bases fitting TRBD2. The CDR3 runs 20 residues. Germline CDR1 SEHNR, CDR2 FQNEAQ (reference sequence). Trimming removed 5 bases from V and 3 bases from J; junction bases left unmatched: 20. The CDR3 is CASSPTSPGTSGFGLYEQYF. The CDR3 bases are TGTGCCAGCAGCCCCACCAGTCCCGGGACTAGCGGGTTCGGCCTCTACGAGCAGTACTTC.

This clonotype appeared a few times. V usage is TRBV25-1 and J usage is TRBJ2-7; D is perhaps TRBD2 (5 bases). This CDR3 comprises 14 residues. The germline gives CDR1 MGHDK, CDR2 SYGVNS. V was cut by 4 bases and J by 2 bases, with 12 bases left in between. The CDR3 bases are TGTGCCAGCAGTGCGCCGGGATTACCCTACGAGCAGTACTTC. Protein sequence: CASSAPGLPYEQYF.

In the case of this clonotype: The germline gene is not matched at one end of the junction; a read error may be the cause. This chain joins TRBV9 and TRBJ2-7; D perhaps matches TRBD1 (6 bases). Per the germline V gene, CDR1 is SGDLS and CDR2 is YYNGEE. CDR3 length equals 14 residues. The chain's CDR3 is CVSSVAQGHYEQYF. The CDR3 DNA reads TGTGTCAGCAGCGTAGCACAGGGCCACTACGAGCAGTACTTC. The whole variable domain, filled in from reference TRBV9 and TRBJ2-7, reads DSGVTQTPKHLITATGQRVTLRCSPRSGDLSVYWYQQSLDQGLQFLIQYYNGEERAKGNILERFSAQQFPDLHSELNLSSLELGDSALYFCVSSVAQGHYEQYFGPGTRLTVT.

This chain links TRBV6-1 with TRBJ2-7; 7 nucleotides line up with TRBD1. The germline gives CDR1 MNHNS, CDR2 SASEGT. There are 14 residues in the CDR3. The ends lost 2 bases at V and 3 bases at J; junction bases unmatched: 4. The CDR3 region is CASSERDRDYEQYF. The CDR3 DNA is TGTGCCAGCAGTGAACGCGACAGGGACTACGAGCAGTACTTC.

This clonotype was seen just once. The chain uses TRBV2 and TRBJ2-5, with 8 bases fitting TRBD1. The CDR3 sequence is 14 residues long. The V gene end was trimmed by 7 bases and the J gene end by 5 bases; junction bases not matched to a gene: 9. In germline, CDR1 is SNHLY, CDR2 FYNNEI. CDR3: CASTGRGPEETQYF. DNA for the CDR3: TGTGCCAGCACAGGCAGGGGGCCGGAGGAGACCCAGTACTTC.

This clonotype was detected only a few times. The J gene is TRBJ2-3, the V gene TRBV28; no reliable D call. The length of the CDR3 is 13 residues. V lost 7 bases to trimming and J lost 5 bases, with 13 bases between them. Germline CDR1 MDHEN, CDR2 SYDVKM. CDR3 DNA: TGTGCCAGCAATATCGGGCCCGTAGATACGCAGTATTTT. As protein: CASNIGPVDTQYF.